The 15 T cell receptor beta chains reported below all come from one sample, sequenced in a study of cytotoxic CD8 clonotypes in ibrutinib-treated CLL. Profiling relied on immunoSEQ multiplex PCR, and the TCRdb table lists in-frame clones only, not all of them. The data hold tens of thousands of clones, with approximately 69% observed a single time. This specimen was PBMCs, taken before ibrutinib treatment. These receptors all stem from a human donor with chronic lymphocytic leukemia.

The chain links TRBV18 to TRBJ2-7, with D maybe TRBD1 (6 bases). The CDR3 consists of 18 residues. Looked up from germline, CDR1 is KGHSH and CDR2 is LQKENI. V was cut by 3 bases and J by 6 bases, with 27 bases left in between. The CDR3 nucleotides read TGTGCCAGCTCACCCACCTCGACAGGCCCGTGGGGCTTAGGCGAGCAGTACTTC. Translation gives CASSPTSTGPWGLGEQYF.

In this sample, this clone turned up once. The CDR3 loop is CASSESYEQFF. For the CDR3, the DNA is TGTGCCAGCAGTGAGTCTTATGAGCAGTTCTTC. The chain links TRBV25-1 to TRBJ2-1; D gene ambiguous. Trimming stripped 3 bases from V and 8 bases from J, with 5 bases between. The germline V gene encodes CDR1 MGHDK and CDR2 SYGVNS. CDR3 size: 11 residues. The complete variable domain, with remaining parts taken from reference TRBV25-1 and TRBJ2-1, reads EADIYQTPRYLVIGTGKKITLECSQTMGHDKMYWYQQDPGMELHLIHYSYGVNSTEKGDLSSESTVSRIRTEHFPLTLESARPSHTSQYLCASSESYEQFFGPGTRLTVL.

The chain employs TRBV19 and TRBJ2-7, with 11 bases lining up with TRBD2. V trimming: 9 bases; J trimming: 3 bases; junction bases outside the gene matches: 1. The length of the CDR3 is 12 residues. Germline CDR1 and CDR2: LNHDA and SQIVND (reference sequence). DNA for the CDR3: TGTGCCAGGGGACTAGCGGACTACGAGCAGTACTTC. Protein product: CARGLADYEQYF. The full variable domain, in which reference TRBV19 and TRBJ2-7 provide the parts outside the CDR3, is DGGITQSPKYLFRKEGQNVTLSCEQNLNHDAMYWYRQDPGQGLRLIYYSQIVNDFQKGDIAEGYSVSREKKESFPLTVTSAQKNPTAFYLCARGLADYEQYFGPGTRLTVT.

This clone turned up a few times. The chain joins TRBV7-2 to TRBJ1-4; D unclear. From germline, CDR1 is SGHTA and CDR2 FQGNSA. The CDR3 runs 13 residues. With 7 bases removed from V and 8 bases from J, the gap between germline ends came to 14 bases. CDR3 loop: CASKRREDEKLFF. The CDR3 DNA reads TGTGCCAGCAAGAGGCGGGAGGACGAAAAACTGTTTTTT.

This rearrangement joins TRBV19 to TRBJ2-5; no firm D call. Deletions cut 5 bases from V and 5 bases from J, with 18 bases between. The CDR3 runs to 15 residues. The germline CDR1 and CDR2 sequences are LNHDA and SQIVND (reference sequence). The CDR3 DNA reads TGTGCCAGTAGTCAAAGACCTTCCTTACAGGAGACCCAGTACTTC. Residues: CASSQRPSLQETQYF. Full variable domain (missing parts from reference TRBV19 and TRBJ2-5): DGGITQSPKYLFRKEGQNVTLSCEQNLNHDAMYWYRQDPGQGLRLIYYSQIVNDFQKGDIAEGYSVSREKKESFPLTVTSAQKNPTAFYLCASSQRPSLQETQYFGPGTRLLVL.

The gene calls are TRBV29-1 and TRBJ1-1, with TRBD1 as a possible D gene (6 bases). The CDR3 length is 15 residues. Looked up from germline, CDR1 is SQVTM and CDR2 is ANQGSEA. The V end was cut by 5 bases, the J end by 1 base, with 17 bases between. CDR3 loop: CSVRGQQDSNTEAFF. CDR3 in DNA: TGCAGCGTTCGGGGGCAACAAGACTCGAACACTGAAGCTTTCTTT.

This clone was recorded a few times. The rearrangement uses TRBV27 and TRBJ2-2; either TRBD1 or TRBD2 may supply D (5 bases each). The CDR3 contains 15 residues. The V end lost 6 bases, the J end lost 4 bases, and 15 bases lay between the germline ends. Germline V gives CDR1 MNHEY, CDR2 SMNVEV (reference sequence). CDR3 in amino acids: CASRIRAGSTGELFF. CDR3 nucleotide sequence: TGTGCCAGCAGAATTCGGGCAGGGAGCACCGGGGAGCTGTTTTTT.

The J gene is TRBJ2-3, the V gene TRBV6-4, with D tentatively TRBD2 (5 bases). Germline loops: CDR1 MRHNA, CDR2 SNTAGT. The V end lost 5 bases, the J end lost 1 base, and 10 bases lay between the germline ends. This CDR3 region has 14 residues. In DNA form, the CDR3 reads TGTGCCAGCAGTCTCCGGACTGGCACAGATACGCAGTATTTT. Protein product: CASSLRTGTDTQYF.

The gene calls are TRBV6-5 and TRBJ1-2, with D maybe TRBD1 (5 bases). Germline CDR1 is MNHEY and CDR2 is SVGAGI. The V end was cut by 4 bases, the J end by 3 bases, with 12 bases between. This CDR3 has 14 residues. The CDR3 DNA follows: TGTGCCAGCAGTTCCGGGACGGTACACTATGGCTACACCTTC. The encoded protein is CASSSGTVHYGYTF.

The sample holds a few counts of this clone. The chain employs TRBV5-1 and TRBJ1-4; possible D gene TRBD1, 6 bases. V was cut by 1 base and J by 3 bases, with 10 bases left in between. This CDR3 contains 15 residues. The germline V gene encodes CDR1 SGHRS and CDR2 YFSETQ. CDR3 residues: CASSLSGAANEKLFF. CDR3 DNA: TGCGCCAGCAGCTTGTCGGGGGCAGCTAATGAAAAACTGTTTTTT.

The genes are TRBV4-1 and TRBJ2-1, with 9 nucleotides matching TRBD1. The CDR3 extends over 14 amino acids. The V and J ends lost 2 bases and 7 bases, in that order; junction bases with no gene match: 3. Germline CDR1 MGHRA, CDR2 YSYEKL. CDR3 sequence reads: CASSQTGGGNEQFF. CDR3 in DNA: TGCGCCAGCAGCCAAACAGGGGGCGGGAATGAGCAGTTCTTC.

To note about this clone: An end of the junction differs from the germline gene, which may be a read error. The CDR3 nucleotides read TGTGCCAGCAGCCAAGATCTAGTGTCTAAGTATGGCTACACCTTC. It codes for CASSQDLVSKYGYTF. The V call is TRBV14, the J call TRBJ1-2, with D hard to call. The CDR3 totals 15 residues. The V gene's germline CDR1 is SGHDN and CDR2 FVKESK. Full variable domain (outside the CDR3, taken from reference TRBV14 and TRBJ1-2): EAGVTQFPSHSVIEKGQTVTLRCDPISGHDNLYWYRRVMGKEIKFLLHFVKESKQDESGMPNNRFLAERTGGTYSTLKVQPAELEDSGVYFCASSQDLVSKYGYTFGSGTRLTVV.

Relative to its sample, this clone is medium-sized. The DNA of the CDR3 is TGCAGCGTAGCCGGGACAGACCTTACCGAGCAGTACTTC. It codes for CSVAGTDLTEQYF. The chain recombines TRBV29-1 with TRBJ2-7, with TRBD1 identical over 7 bases. The V segment lost 6 bases and the J segment 6 bases; nucleotides outside the gene matches: 11. The CDR3 is 13 residues long. Germline V gene sequence: CDR1 SQVTM, CDR2 ANQGSEA.

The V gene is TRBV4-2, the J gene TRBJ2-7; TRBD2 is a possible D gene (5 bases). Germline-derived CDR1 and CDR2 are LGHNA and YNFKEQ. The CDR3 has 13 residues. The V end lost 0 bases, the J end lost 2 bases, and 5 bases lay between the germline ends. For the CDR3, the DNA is TGTGCCAGCAGCCAAGAGAGGGCCTACGAGCAGTACTTC. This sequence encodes CASSQERAYEQYF.

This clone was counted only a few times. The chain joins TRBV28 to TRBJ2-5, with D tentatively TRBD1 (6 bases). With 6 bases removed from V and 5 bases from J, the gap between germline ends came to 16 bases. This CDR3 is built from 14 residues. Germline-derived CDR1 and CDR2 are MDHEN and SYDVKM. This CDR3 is CASRTQGFPETQYF. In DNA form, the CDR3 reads TGTGCCAGCAGGACGCAGGGGTTTCCGGAGACCCAGTACTTC.